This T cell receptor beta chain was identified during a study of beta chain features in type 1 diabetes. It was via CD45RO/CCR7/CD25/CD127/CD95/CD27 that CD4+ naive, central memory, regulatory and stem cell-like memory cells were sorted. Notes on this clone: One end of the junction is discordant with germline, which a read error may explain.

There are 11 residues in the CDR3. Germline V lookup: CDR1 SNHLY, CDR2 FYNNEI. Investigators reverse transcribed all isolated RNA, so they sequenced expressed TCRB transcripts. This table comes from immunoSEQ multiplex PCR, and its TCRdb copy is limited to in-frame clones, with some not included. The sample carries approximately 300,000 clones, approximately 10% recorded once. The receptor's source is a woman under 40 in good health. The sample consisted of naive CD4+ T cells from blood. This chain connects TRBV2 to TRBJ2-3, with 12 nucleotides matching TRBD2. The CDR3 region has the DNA TGTGCCAGCAGTGTGACTAGCGGGAGTTGTTTT. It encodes CASSVTSGSCF.